The rows below give T cell receptor beta chains drawn from one sample of a study of T cells after yellow fever vaccination. MiXCR, applied by TCRdb to the 5' RACE reads, yields one record per CDR3 protein. The table includes more than 250,000 distinct CDR3 sequences, around 6.8% detected once. This specimen consisted of PBMCs, obtained about 41 days after the first yellow fever vaccination. All receptors derive from a man between 18 and 35 years old who received the YFV17D yellow fever vaccine. Both conserved end residues are part of each CDR3. The D gene is left open where the match is weak. Rows may omit the clone size; those that give it use once, few, many or a size class.

clone_size	v_call	j_call	d_call	cdr3_aa	cdr3_nt
few	TRBV12-3/TRBV12-4	TRBJ2-5	TRBD2	CASTLGAGEGTQYF	TGTGCCAGCACCCTTGGGGCGGGGGAGGGGACCCAGTACTTC
-	TRBV6-2/TRBV6-3	TRBJ1-1	-	CASIRGLMNTEAFF	TGTGCCAGCATACGGGGGCTTATGAACACTGAAGCTTTCTTT
many	TRBV25-1	TRBJ2-7	TRBD2	CASSEWGGEYEQYF	TGTGCCAGCAGTGAATGGGGAGGGGAGTACGAGCAGTACTTC
few	TRBV7-8	TRBJ2-1	-	CASSTDASSYNEQFF	TGTGCCAGCAGCACGGACGCAAGCTCCTACAATGAGCAGTTCTTC
few	TRBV20-1	TRBJ2-5	-	CSAREGAETQYF	TGCAGTGCTAGAGAGGGGGCGGAGACCCAGTACTTC
many	TRBV12-3/TRBV12-4	TRBJ1-2	TRBD1	CASSFTTGYYGYTF	TGTGCCAGCAGTTTCACGACAGGGTACTATGGCTACACCTTC
-	TRBV10-3	TRBJ2-2	-	CAISQGAAGELFF	TGTGCCATCAGTCAGGGAGCGGCCGGGGAGCTGTTTTTT
few	TRBV12-3/TRBV12-4	TRBJ1-2	-	CASTFPTGVYGYTF	TGTGCCAGCACTTTTCCCACCGGAGTCTATGGCTACACCTTC
few	TRBV20-1	TRBJ2-1	TRBD1	CSATTGGAFDNEQFF	TGCAGTGCTACGACAGGGGGCGCTTTTGACAATGAGCAGTTCTTC
few	TRBV5-1	TRBJ2-7	TRBD1	CASSWGDRENFYEQYF	TGCGCCAGCAGCTGGGGGGACAGGGAGAACTTCTACGAGCAGTACTTC
few	TRBV6-5	TRBJ2-2	-	CASSYSGRVVHANTGELFF	TGTGCCAGCAGTTACTCCGGCAGGGTGGTGCACGCGAACACCGGGGAGCTGTTTTTT
few	TRBV20-1	TRBJ2-3	TRBD1	CSAYGQGAEDTQYF	TGCAGTGCTTACGGACAGGGGGCGGAAGATACGCAGTATTTT
many	TRBV10-3	TRBJ2-7	TRBD1	CAIKDRGSPYEQYF	TGTGCCATCAAGGACAGGGGGTCTCCCTACGAGCAGTACTTC
few	TRBV29-1	TRBJ1-2	-	CSVEDGATF	TGCAGCGTTGAAGATGGGGCCACCTTC
few	TRBV11-2	TRBJ1-1	-	CASSPIGGKDTEAFF	TGTGCCAGCAGCCCCATCGGGGGGAAAGACACTGAAGCTTTCTTT
few	TRBV12-3/TRBV12-4	TRBJ1-5	-	CASRLGPSNQPQHF	TGTGCCAGCAGATTAGGGCCCAGCAATCAGCCCCAGCATTTT
-	TRBV20-1	TRBJ2-1	TRBD2	CSIAGGQDEQFF	TGCAGTATAGCGGGGGGGCAGGATGAGCAGTTCTTC
few	TRBV7-9	TRBJ1-2	-	CASSLEGFGTNYGYTF	TGTGCCAGCAGCTTAGAAGGGTTTGGAACTAACTATGGCTACACCTTC
-	TRBV19	TRBJ1-2	TRBD1	CASTLSAGGHAGYTF	TGTGCCAGTACTCTCTCGGCAGGGGGGCATGCCGGCTACACCTTC
-	TRBV6-5	TRBJ1-5	-	CASSYSGGRWGPQHF	TGTGCCAGCAGTTACTCAGGCGGGAGATGGGGACCCCAGCATTTT